These 20 T cell receptor beta chains share one sample of origin, sequenced in a study of monozygotic twins with inflammatory bowel disease. From its re-call of the 5' RACE reads, TCRdb lists each CDR3 protein once, without DNA. Recorded for this sample: some 400,000 distinct CDR3 sequences. The sequenced material came from blood. The receptors derive from a human donor with ulcerative colitis or Crohn's disease, or a healthy co-twin of an affected twin (not recorded which).

The CDR3 sequence is CANLDQGNSPLHF. The rearrangement uses TRBV7-2 and TRBJ1-6; TCRdb's D gene call, TRBD1, goes unchecked for lack of DNA. CDR3 length equals 13 residues. Germline V gene sequence: CDR1 SGHTA, CDR2 FQGNSA.

The V and J genes are TRBV7-2 and TRBJ2-1; the TRBD2 assignment by TCRdb is unverifiable without DNA. Germline CDR1 SGHTA, CDR2 FQGNSA. The CDR3 spans 13 residues. CDR3 amino acids: CVSADSVGLEQFF.

The V gene is TRBV5-5, the J gene TRBJ2-3. The germline gives CDR1 SGHKS, CDR2 YYEKEE (reference sequence). This CDR3 spans 16 amino acids. CDR3 sequence: CASSLVPAGATDTQYF.

The chain combines TRBV18 with TRBJ2-2. The CDR3 consists of 15 residues. CDR1 KGHSH and CDR2 LQKENI come from the germline V gene. The CDR3 loop is CASSPRENYPGELFF. Drawing the rest from reference TRBV18 and TRBJ2-2, the complete variable domain is NAGVMQNPRHLVRRRGQEARLRCSPMKGHSHVYWYRQLPEEGLKFMVYLQKENIIDESGMPKERFSAEFPKEGPSILRIQQVVRGDSAAYFCASSPRENYPGELFFGEGSRLTVL.

The chain has TRBV12-3 or TRBV12-4 and TRBJ1-5; TCRdb names TRBD1, which stays unverified in the absence of DNA. This CDR3 has 14 amino acids. The CDR3 protein is CASSLGGQYQPQHF.

The chain is built from TRBV30 and TRBJ1-2. Germline lookup yields CDR1 GTSNPN and CDR2 SVGIG (reference sequence). This CDR3 spans 12 amino acids. The CDR3 spells CAWSILSAGYTF. Complete variable domain (other parts from reference TRBV30 and TRBJ1-2): SQTIHQWPATLVQPVGSPLSLECTVEGTSNPNLYWYRQAAGRGLQLLFYSVGIGQISSEVPQNLSASRPQDRQFILSSKKLLLSDSGFYLCAWSILSAGYTFGSGTRLTVV.

The V call is TRBV4-2, the J call TRBJ2-3; the TRBD2 assignment by TCRdb is unverifiable without DNA. The CDR3 covers 18 residues. Germline CDR1 LGHNA, CDR2 YNFKEQ. The CDR3 is CASSQDPPSGGATDTQYF.

The chain combines TRBV30 with TRBJ2-7; as DNA is missing, the TRBD1 call by TCRdb cannot be tested. This CDR3 has 15 residues. CDR1 is GTSNPN and CDR2 is SVGIG in the germline V gene (reference sequence). The CDR3 is CAWRANRGPIYEQYF. Supplemented by reference TRBV30 and TRBJ2-7, the full variable domain reads SQTIHQWPATLVQPVGSPLSLECTVEGTSNPNLYWYRQAAGRGLQLLFYSVGIGQISSEVPQNLSASRPQDRQFILSSKKLLLSDSGFYLCAWRANRGPIYEQYFGPGTRLTVT.

The V and J genes are TRBV6-2 or TRBV6-3 and TRBJ2-1; TCRdb lists TRBD2, though no DNA is available to test this call. Germline assignment: CDR1 MNHEY and CDR2 SVGEGT. CDR3 size: 16 residues. The CDR3 reads CASSRYPSGPYNEQFF.

The V and J genes are TRBV2 and TRBJ1-1; there is no DNA to check the TCRdb D call of TRBD1. This CDR3 is built from 13 residues. Germline V gene lookup returns CDR1 SNHLY and CDR2 FYNNEI. CDR3 sequence: CATSRQADTEAFF.

The CDR3: CASSQEIRLSYEQYF. The V call is TRBV4-1, the J call TRBJ2-7. Germline values: CDR1 MGHRA, CDR2 YSYEKL. This CDR3 is 15 amino acids long.

This chain connects TRBV30 to TRBJ1-1; the D call of TRBD1 rests on TCRdb alone, since no DNA is present to check it. The CDR3 has 12 amino acids. Germline V gene sequence: CDR1 GTSNPN, CDR2 SVGIG (reference sequence). The CDR3 spells CAWAQGLPEAFF.

The CDR3 sequence: CASSQEPNEQYF. The rearrangement joins TRBV5-1 to TRBJ2-7. Germline V CDR1 and CDR2: SGHRS, YFSETQ. The CDR3 loop spans 12 amino acids.

This chain connects TRBV3-1 to TRBJ2-1; TCRdb calls TRBD1, which cannot be checked without DNA. CDR3 length equals 14 residues. CDR1 LGHDT and CDR2 YNNKEL come from the germline V gene (reference sequence). The CDR3 sequence is CASSQTTGRGEQFF.

The genes are TRBV7-2 and TRBJ2-7. The CDR3 is 15 amino acids. The germline CDR1 and CDR2 sequences are SGHTA and FQGNSA. The CDR3 loop is CASSLNSAAIYEQYF.

V gene TRBV11-2 combines with J gene TRBJ2-5; absent DNA, TCRdb's TRBD1 call cannot be checked. In germline, CDR1 is SGHAT, CDR2 FQNNGV. The CDR3 covers 11 residues. CDR3 protein: CASSPGQDQYF. Together with reference TRBV11-2 and TRBJ2-5, the CDR3 gives the full variable domain: EAGVAQSPRYKIIEKRQSVAFWCNPISGHATLYWYQQILGQGPKLLIQFQNNGVVDDSQLPKDRFSAERLKGVDSTLKIQPAKLEDSAVYLCASSPGQDQYFGPGTRLLVL.

The J gene is TRBJ2-3, the V gene TRBV27; TCRdb names TRBD2, which stays unverified in the absence of DNA. Looked up from germline, CDR1 is MNHEY and CDR2 is SMNVEV (reference sequence). CDR3 length: 17 amino acids. The CDR3 reads CASSPPGLAGFTDTQYF.

The chain uses TRBV7-3 and TRBJ1-1; there is no DNA to check the TCRdb D call of TRBD1. This CDR3 has 13 amino acids. The germline CDR1 and CDR2 sequences are SGHTA and FQGTGA. Here the CDR3 reads CASSNRQGTEAFF.

This chain links TRBV4-1 with TRBJ2-3. This CDR3 comprises 14 residues. The germline V gene encodes CDR1 MGHRA and CDR2 YSYEKL. CDR3 sequence: CASSQATSTDTQYF.

V gene TRBV28 combines with J gene TRBJ2-3; checking the TCRdb D call of TRBD2 is not possible without DNA. Germline loops: CDR1 MDHEN, CDR2 SYDVKM. The CDR3 is made up of 16 amino acids. CDR3 sequence reads: CASSLLARLSTDTQYF. The full variable domain, its missing parts supplied by reference TRBV28 and TRBJ2-3, is DVKVTQSSRYLVKRTGEKVFLECVQDMDHENMFWYRQDPGLGLRLIYFSYDVKMKEKGDIPEGYSVSREKKERFSLILESASTNQTSMYLCASSLLARLSTDTQYFGPGTRLTVL.